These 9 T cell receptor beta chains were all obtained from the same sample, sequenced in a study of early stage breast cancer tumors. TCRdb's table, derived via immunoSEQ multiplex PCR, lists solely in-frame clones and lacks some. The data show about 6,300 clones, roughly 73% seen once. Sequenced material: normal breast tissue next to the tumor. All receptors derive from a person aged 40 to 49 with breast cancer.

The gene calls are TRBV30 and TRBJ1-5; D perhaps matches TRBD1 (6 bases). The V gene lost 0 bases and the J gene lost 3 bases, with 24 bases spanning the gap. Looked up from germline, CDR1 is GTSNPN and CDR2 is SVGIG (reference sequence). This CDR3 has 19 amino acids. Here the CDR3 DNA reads TGTGCCTGGAGTGTAAGTGATCGTTTAGGGGGGCTTTTCAATCAGCCCCAGCATTTT. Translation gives CAWSVSDRLGGLFNQPQHF. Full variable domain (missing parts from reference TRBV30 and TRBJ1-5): SQTIHQWPATLVQPVGSPLSLECTVEGTSNPNLYWYRQAAGRGLQLLFYSVGIGQISSEVPQNLSASRPQDRQFILSSKKLLLSDSGFYLCAWSVSDRLGGLFNQPQHFGDGTRLSIL.

The CDR3 is CASSVEGTGEQYF. The CDR3 nucleotides are TGTGCCAGCAGCGTGGAGGGGACGGGTGAGCAGTACTTC. The rearrangement links TRBV9 to TRBJ2-7, with a possible D match to TRBD2 (6 bases). The CDR3 is 13 residues long. Germline CDR1 reads SGDLS; CDR2 reads YYNGEE. V lost 2 bases and J lost 7, with 13 bases in between.

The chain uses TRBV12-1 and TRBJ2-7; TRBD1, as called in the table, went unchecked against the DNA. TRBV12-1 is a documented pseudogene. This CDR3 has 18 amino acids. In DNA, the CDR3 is TGTGCCAGCAGCTTTGGACCAAGTGGGACAGGGAAGACCTACGAGCAGTACTTC. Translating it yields CASSFGPSGTGKTYEQYF.

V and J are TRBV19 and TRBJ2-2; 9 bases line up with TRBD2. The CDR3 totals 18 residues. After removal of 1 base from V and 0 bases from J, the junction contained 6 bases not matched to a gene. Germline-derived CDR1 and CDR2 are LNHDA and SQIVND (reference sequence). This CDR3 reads CASSIVVLAGTNTGELFF. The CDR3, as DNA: TGTGCCAGTAGTATAGTGGTGCTAGCGGGAACGAACACCGGGGAGCTGTTTTTT.

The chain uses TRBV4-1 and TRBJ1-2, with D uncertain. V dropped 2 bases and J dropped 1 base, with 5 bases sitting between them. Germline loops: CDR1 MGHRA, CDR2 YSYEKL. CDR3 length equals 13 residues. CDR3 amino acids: CASSQNVNYGYTF. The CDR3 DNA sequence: TGCGCCAGCAGCCAAAACGTTAACTATGGCTACACCTTC.

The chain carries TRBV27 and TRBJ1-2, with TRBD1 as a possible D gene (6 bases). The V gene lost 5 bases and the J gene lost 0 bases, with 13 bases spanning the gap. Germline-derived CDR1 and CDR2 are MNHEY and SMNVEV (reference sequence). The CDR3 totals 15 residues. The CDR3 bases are TGTGCCAGCAGTCCGAGACAGGTTGCTAACTATGGCTACACCTTC. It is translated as CASSPRQVANYGYTF.

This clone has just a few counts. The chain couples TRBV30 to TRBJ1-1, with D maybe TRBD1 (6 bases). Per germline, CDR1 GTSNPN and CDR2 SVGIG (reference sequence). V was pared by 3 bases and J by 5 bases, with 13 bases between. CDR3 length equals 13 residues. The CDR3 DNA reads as TGTGCCTGGAGATGGGGGCCAGGGACTGAAGCTTTCTTT. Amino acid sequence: CAWRWGPGTEAFF.

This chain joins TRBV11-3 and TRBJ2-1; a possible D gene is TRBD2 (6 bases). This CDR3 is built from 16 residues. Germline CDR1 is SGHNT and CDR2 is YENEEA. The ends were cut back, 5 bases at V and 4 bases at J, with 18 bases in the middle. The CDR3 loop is CASSPWAGKTYNEQFF. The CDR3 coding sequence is TGTGCCAGCAGCCCCTGGGCGGGGAAGACGTACAATGAGCAGTTCTTC.

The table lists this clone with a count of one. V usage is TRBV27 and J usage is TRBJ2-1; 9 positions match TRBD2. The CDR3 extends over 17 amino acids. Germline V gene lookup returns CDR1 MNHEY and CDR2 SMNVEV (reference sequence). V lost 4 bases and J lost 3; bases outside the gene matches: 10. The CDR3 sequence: CASSYGGSGRLYNEQFF. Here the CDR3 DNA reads TGTGCCAGCAGTTACGGGGGGAGCGGGAGGCTCTACAATGAGCAGTTCTTC.